Listed below are T cell receptor beta chains from one sample, sequenced in a study of control samples from healthy donors and cancer patients. Sequencing was performed with immunoSEQ multiplex PCR; in TCRdb, only in-frame clones are kept and a portion is missing. The table includes 150,000 to 200,000 clones, around 90% detected once. Sequenced sample: blood. These receptors were taken from a man aged 25-45 years in good health. Both conserved end residues are part of each CDR3. D genes are given only for firm matches. Not all rows give a size; the values are once, few, many and, for expanded clones, a class.

-	TRBV14	TRBJ2-1	-	CASSPRGGHREQFF	TGTGCCAGCAGCCCCAGGGGGGGCCACAGGGAGCAGTTCTTC
-	TRBV6-2/TRBV6-3	TRBJ2-1	TRBD1	CASSPDRGYNEQFF	TGTGCCAGCAGCCCCGACAGGGGGTACAATGAGCAGTTCTTC
-	TRBV10-3	TRBJ2-2	-	CAISGGGELFF	TGTGCCATCAGTGGGGGCGGGGAGCTGTTTTTT
-	TRBV30	TRBJ1-5	-	CAWSVVNSNQPQHF	TGTGCCTGGAGTGTAGTTAATAGCAATCAGCCCCAGCATTTT
-	TRBV5-1	TRBJ2-1	-	CASSLGGDSYNEQFF	TGCGCCAGCAGCCTGGGCGGGGATTCCTACAATGAGCAGTTCTTC
-	TRBV6-5	TRBJ1-1	-	CASSYSSQGTNTEAFF	TGTGCCAGCAGTTACTCGTCGCAGGGGACGAACACTGAAGCTTTCTTT
-	TRBV24-1	TRBJ1-5	-	CATSDSGLDHQPQHF	TGTGCCACCAGTGACTCAGGACTGGACCATCAGCCCCAGCATTTT
-	TRBV2	TRBJ2-1	TRBD2	CASLAGSYNEQFF	TGTGCCAGCCTAGCGGGAAGCTACAATGAGCAGTTCTTC
-	TRBV5-1	TRBJ2-7	-	CASSLAEGFLPYF	TGCGCCAGCAGCTTGGCGGAGGGGTTCCTGCCGTACTTC
-	TRBV3-1/TRBV3-2	TRBJ1-1	-	CASSQSGRGNTEAFF	TGTGCCAGCAGCCAAAGCGGGAGGGGTAACACTGAAGCTTTCTTT
-	TRBV28	TRBJ2-1	-	CASSLWVSHNEQFF	TGTGCCAGCAGTTTGTGGGTCAGCCACAATGAGCAGTTCTTC
once	TRBV19	TRBJ1-6	-	CASSIAGTNSPLHF	TGTGCCAGTAGTATTGCAGGGACGAATTCACCCCTCCACTTT
once	TRBV11-2	TRBJ1-4	-	CASSLRGINEKLLF	TGTGCCAGCAGCTTAAGGGGAATAAATGAAAAACTGCTTTTT
many	TRBV10-3	TRBJ2-2	TRBD2	CAITSGTSGPNTGELFF	TGTGCCATCACCTCCGGGACTAGCGGACCGAACACCGGGGAGCTGTTTTTT
-	TRBV15	TRBJ1-4	TRBD1	CATSRGERGLRVGEKLFF	TGTGCCACCAGCAGAGGCGAAAGGGGGCTAAGGGTTGGTGAAAAACTGTTTTTT
-	TRBV11-2	TRBJ2-5	-	CASSLGPGETQYF	TGTGCCAGCAGCTTAGGACCCGGGGAGACCCAGTACTTC
-	TRBV9	TRBJ1-6	-	CASSPSLGDSPLHF	TGTGCCAGCAGCCCTAGTCTCGGGGATTCACCCCTCCACTTT
-	TRBV20-1	TRBJ2-1	-	CSASHSAVDEQFF	TGCAGTGCTAGTCATTCAGCGGTGGATGAGCAGTTCTTC
-	TRBV3-1/TRBV3-2	TRBJ1-1	-	CASSQEDTAPSAFF	TGTGCCAGCAGCCAAGAGGACACTGCCCCGTCAGCTTTCTTT
-	TRBV7-9	TRBJ1-2	-	CASSLIREYGYTF	TGTGCCAGCAGCTTGATCCGGGAATATGGCTACACCTTC
-	TRBV19	TRBJ2-7	-	CASSISAIASYEQYF	TGTGCCAGTAGTATATCGGCCATCGCCTCCTACGAGCAGTACTTC
-	TRBV5-4	TRBJ2-7	-	CASSFGGRIYEQYF	TGTGCCAGCAGCTTTGGAGGGAGGATCTACGAGCAGTACTTC
-	TRBV6-6	TRBJ2-7	-	CASSYSAGADYEQYF	TGTGCCAGCAGTTACTCGGCAGGAGCTGATTACGAGCAGTACTTC
-	TRBV6-5	TRBJ1-1	-	CASSLPGALKAFF	TGTGCCAGCAGTCTCCCCGGCGCCTTGAAAGCTTTCTTT
-	TRBV18	TRBJ1-2	-	CASSPPGTDGYTF	TGTGCCAGCTCACCACCGGGGACGGATGGCTACACCTTC
-	TRBV19	TRBJ2-1	TRBD2	CASSPAWREGRNEQFF	TGTGCCAGTAGTCCCGCCTGGCGGGAGGGCCGAAATGAGCAGTTCTTC
-	TRBV5-1	TRBJ1-2	-	CASSPGQIDYGYTF	TGCGCCAGCAGCCCAGGACAGATTGACTATGGCTACACCTTC
-	TRBV9	TRBJ2-2	TRBD2	CASSVAPSGGTTGELFF	TGTGCCAGCAGCGTGGCTCCTAGCGGGGGGACCACCGGGGAGCTGTTTTTT
-	TRBV20-1	TRBJ2-1	TRBD1	CSASFPGGLGNEQFF	TGCAGTGCTAGTTTTCCAGGGGGCCTTGGCAATGAGCAGTTCTTC
-	TRBV11-3	TRBJ1-1	-	CASSWGENTEAFF	TGTGCCAGCAGCTGGGGGGAGAACACTGAAGCTTTCTTT
-	TRBV29-1	TRBJ1-5	-	CSAQARAGQPQHF	TGCAGCGCTCAGGCCAGGGCGGGTCAGCCCCAGCATTTT
-	TRBV2	TRBJ2-1	TRBD2	CASSPRLAVANEQFF	TGTGCCAGCAGTCCTCGACTAGCAGTAGCGAATGAGCAGTTCTTC
-	TRBV19	TRBJ1-5	-	CASSIDGTTGNQPQHF	TGTGCCAGTAGTATAGATGGGACCACGGGCAATCAGCCCCAGCATTTT
-	TRBV2	TRBJ1-3	-	CARQLEGLTGNTIYF	TGTGCCCGACAGTTGGAGGGACTGACTGGAAACACCATATATTTT
-	TRBV5-1	TRBJ2-1	-	CASRPTPGFHNEQFF	TGCGCCAGCAGACCGACCCCGGGGTTCCACAATGAGCAGTTCTTC
once	TRBV28	TRBJ1-2	-	CASRARGALYGYTF	TGTGCCAGCAGAGCGAGGGGGGCCCTGTATGGCTACACCTTC
-	TRBV7-8	TRBJ1-4	TRBD1	CASSSFLGQGDATNEKLFF	TGTGCCAGCAGCTCTTTCCTCGGACAGGGGGATGCAACTAATGAAAAACTGTTTTTT
-	TRBV19	TRBJ1-5	TRBD1	CASSMVGEGANQPQHF	TGTGCCAGTAGTATGGTGGGAGAGGGGGCGAATCAGCCCCAGCATTTT
-	TRBV25-1	TRBJ2-7	-	CASSHSYEQYF	TGTGCCAGCAGTCACAGTTACGAGCAGTACTTC
-	TRBV5-6	TRBJ2-5	TRBD1	CASSGDRETQETQYF	TGTGCCAGCAGCGGGGACAGGGAGACTCAAGAGACCCAGTACTTC
-	TRBV24-1	TRBJ1-1	-	CATSDPGSEAFF	TGTGCCACCAGTGACCCCGGGTCTGAAGCTTTCTTT
-	TRBV7-3	TRBJ1-3	-	CASSAGPSSGNTIYF	TGTGCCAGCAGCGCCGGGCCCTCCTCTGGAAACACCATATATTTT
-	TRBV7-9	TRBJ1-4	TRBD1	CASTTGDNEKLFF	TGTGCCAGCACCACAGGGGATAATGAAAAACTGTTTTTT
few	TRBV6-2/TRBV6-3	TRBJ1-5	-	CASSYAQLRQAIQPQHF	TGTGCCAGCAGTTACGCACAGCTCCGACAAGCAATTCAGCCCCAGCATTTT
-	TRBV7-2	TRBJ1-5	TRBD1	CASSSGQGFSQPQHF	TGTGCCAGCAGCTCCGGACAGGGGTTCTCTCAGCCCCAGCATTTT